This TCR beta chain was recovered during a study of regulatory T cells in long-lasting Graves disease. Investigators prepared the TCR beta libraries by applying iRepertoire HTBI primers and Arm-PCR of CDR3 regions. TCRdb used MiXCR to reprocess the multiplex PCR reads, holding one entry per CDR3 protein. This sample has about 440,000 distinct CDR3 sequences, with 15% found just once. This CDR3 has 13 residues. Germline CDR1 is DFQATT and CDR2 is SNEGSKA (reference sequence). Trimming removed 0 bases at V and 6 bases at J, with 11 bases between. Indicated time point: newly diagnosed GD, antithyroid drugs for less than 3 months. Making the TCR library involved RNA that had been extracted from PBMCs. This clonotype was picked up many times. These data also formed part of another study, on T cells in Graves' hyperthyroidism and ophthalmopathy. Per that paper: RT-PCR in the first round (using the HTBI primer set) targeted the TCR CDR3. A model of 13 V-J features distinguished ophthalmopathy from stable hyperthyroidism.

The chain has TRBV20-1 and TRBJ1-1, with D uncertain. The receptor was isolated from a woman in her 30s with Graves disease. Sequenced here: peripheral blood mononuclear cells (PBMCs), sampled at new diagnosis, from a patient treated with antithyroid drugs. In DNA form, the CDR3 reads TGCAGTGCTAGAGATCCCGGTAAACCTGAAGCTTTCTTT. It specifies CSARDPGKPEAFF.